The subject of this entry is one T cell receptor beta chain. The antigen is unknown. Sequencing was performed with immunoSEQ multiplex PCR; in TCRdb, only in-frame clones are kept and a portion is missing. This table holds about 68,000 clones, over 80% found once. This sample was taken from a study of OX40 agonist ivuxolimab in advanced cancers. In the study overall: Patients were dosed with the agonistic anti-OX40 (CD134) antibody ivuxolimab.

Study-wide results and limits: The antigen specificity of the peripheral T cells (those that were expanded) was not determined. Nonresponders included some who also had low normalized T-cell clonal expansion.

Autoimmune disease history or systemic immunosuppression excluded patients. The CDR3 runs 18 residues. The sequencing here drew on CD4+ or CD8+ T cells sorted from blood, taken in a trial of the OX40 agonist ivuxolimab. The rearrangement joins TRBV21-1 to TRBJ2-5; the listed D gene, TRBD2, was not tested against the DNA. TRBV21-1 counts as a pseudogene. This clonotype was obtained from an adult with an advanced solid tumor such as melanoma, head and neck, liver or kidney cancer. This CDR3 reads CASSKALAGEKGPETQYF. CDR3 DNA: TGTGCCAGCAGCAAAGCCCTAGCGGGAGAGAAGGGGCCAGAGACCCAGTACTTC.